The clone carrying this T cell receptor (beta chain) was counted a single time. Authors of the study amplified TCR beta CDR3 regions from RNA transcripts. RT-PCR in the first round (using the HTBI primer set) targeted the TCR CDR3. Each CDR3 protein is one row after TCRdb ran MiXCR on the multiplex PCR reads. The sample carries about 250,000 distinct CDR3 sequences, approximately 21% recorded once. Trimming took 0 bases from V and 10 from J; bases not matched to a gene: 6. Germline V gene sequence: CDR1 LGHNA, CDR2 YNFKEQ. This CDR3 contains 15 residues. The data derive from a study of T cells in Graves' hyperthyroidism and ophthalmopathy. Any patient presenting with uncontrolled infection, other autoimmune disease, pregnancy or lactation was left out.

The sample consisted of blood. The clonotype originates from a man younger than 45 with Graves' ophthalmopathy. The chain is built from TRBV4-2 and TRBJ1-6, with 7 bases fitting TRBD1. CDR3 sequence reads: CASSQEGRGGSPLHF. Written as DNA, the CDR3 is TGTGCCAGCAGCCAAGAAGGCAGGGGGGGATCACCCCTCCACTTT.